A single sample gave rise to the 26 T cell receptor beta chains below, sequenced in a study of shared clonotypes between healthy human individuals. The method was immunoSEQ multiplex PCR; TCRdb's version includes in-frame clones alone and lacks a portion of them. The sample lists 550,000 to 600,000 clones, roughly four fifths occurring once. The sample consisted of PBMCs. These receptors were collected from a woman in her thirties or forties in good health. Some clones in this sample may be carry-over from other donors' samples.

V and J are TRBV7-3 and TRBJ1-2, with TRBD1 as a possible D gene (5 bases). The CDR3 is made up of 16 amino acids. Germline V gene data show CDR1 as SGHTA and CDR2 as FQGTGA. The V end was cut by 2 bases, the J end by 6 bases, with 19 bases between. CDR3 sequence (DNA): TGTGCCAGCAGCTTAGCCGGCCAACCGGGGCTAAATGGCTACACCTTC. It translates to CASSLAGQPGLNGYTF.

The V gene is TRBV5-1, the J gene TRBJ2-7; 7 bases map to TRBD1. After removal of 4 bases from V and 2 bases from J, the junction contained 12 bases not matched to a gene. CDR1 is SGHRS, CDR2 YFSETQ, per germline. The CDR3 sequence is 16 residues long. As DNA, the CDR3 is TGCGCCAGCAGCCCCGAAAAGACAGGGTGGGCCTACGAGCAGTACTTC. Translated: CASSPEKTGWAYEQYF.

The gene calls are TRBV18 and TRBJ1-2; no clear D. Germline lookup yields CDR1 KGHSH and CDR2 LQKENI. CDR3 length: 15 amino acids. V shed 3 bases and J shed 2 bases, with 13 bases lying between them. CDR3 sequence reads: CASSPGGRPNYGYTF. The CDR3 bases are TGTGCCAGCTCACCGGGAGGCCGACCGAACTATGGCTACACCTTC.

The V and J genes are TRBV15 and TRBJ1-1; 10 nucleotides align to TRBD1. V shed 1 base, J shed 0 bases, and the junction held 5 bases outside the gene matches. The CDR3 extends over 17 amino acids. Germline V lookup: CDR1 LNHNV, CDR2 YYDKDF (reference sequence). The chain's CDR3 is CATSRGQGAFMNTEAFF. CDR3 bases: TGTGCCACCAGCAGAGGACAGGGGGCCTTCATGAACACTGAAGCTTTCTTT.

Comment on this clone: A single base separates this from a much larger clone, so it may be a read error. The sample carries other DNA sequences with the same CDR3. The CDR3 loop is CASSLPDDRNEKLFF. For the CDR3, the DNA is TGTGCCAGCAGTTTGCCCGACGACCGCAATGAAAAACTGTTTTTT. This chain joins TRBV28 and TRBJ1-4; D remains unclear. The germline V gene encodes CDR1 MDHEN and CDR2 SYDVKM. There are 15 residues in the CDR3. Trimming left V 3 bases short and J 5 bases short, with 13 bases between.

This clone occurred a few times. This chain uses TRBV7-2 with TRBJ2-1, with TRBD1 identical over 10 bases. The junction had 11 bases not matched to a gene; V was cut back by 5 bases and J by 7 bases. The CDR3 loop spans 16 amino acids. Germline V gene lookup returns CDR1 SGHTA and CDR2 FQGNSA. As DNA, the CDR3 is TGTGCCAGCAGCATTGGACGACAGGGGGCGGGGAATGAGCAGTTCTTC. This translates into CASSIGRQGAGNEQFF.

The rearrangement uses TRBV5-1 and TRBJ2-3, with D perhaps TRBD2 (5 bases). CDR1 and CDR2 (germline): SGHRS, YFSETQ. Trimming left V 0 bases short and J 1 base short, with 12 bases between. The CDR3 is 16 residues long. In nucleotides, the CDR3 is TGCGCCAGCAGCTTGGCCGGGCGGGTGGGCACAGATACGCAGTATTTT. This encodes CASSLAGRVGTDTQYF.

This clone was counted once. DNA for the CDR3: TGTGCCAGCAGCAGCGGAGGGCCAGGAACCCAGTACTTC. Translation gives CASSSGGPGTQYF. The genes are TRBV9 and TRBJ2-5, with TRBD2 as a possible D gene (6 bases). The germline CDR1 and CDR2 sequences are SGDLS and YYNGEE. Trimming removed 4 bases from V and 8 bases from J, with 15 bases in between. There are 13 residues in the CDR3.

V and J are TRBV5-1 and TRBJ2-5; TRBD1 aligns across 10 bases. This CDR3 has 16 residues. The trim removed 0 bases at V and 3 bases at J, leaving 5 bases unmatched. Germline loops: CDR1 SGHRS, CDR2 YFSETQ. CDR3 DNA: TGCGCCAGCAGCTTGGAGGGACAGGGGTTTGAAGAGACCCAGTACTTC. Translating gives CASSLEGQGFEETQYF.

The rearrangement links TRBV6-6 to TRBJ2-3, with a possible D match to TRBD2 (6 bases). Between the trimmed V and J ends, which lost 6 bases and 5 bases, there was a span of 15 bases. The CDR3 has 14 residues. The germline V gene encodes CDR1 MNHNY and CDR2 SVGAGI (reference sequence). The CDR3 coding sequence is TGTGCCAGCAGCGATGGAGGGCCTAAAGATACGCAGTATTTT. Protein sequence: CASSDGGPKDTQYF.

The V and J genes are TRBV5-1 and TRBJ1-2; 9 bases are a match to TRBD1. This CDR3 spans 13 amino acids. Germline V CDR1 and CDR2: SGHRS, YFSETQ. The junction had 4 bases not matched to a gene; V was cut back by 4 bases and J by 6 bases. In DNA form, the CDR3 reads TGCGCCAGCAGCCAGGACAGGGGAGATGGCTACACCTTC. Its translation: CASSQDRGDGYTF.

This clone has just a few counts. The chain employs TRBV19 and TRBJ2-2, with 7 bases aligning to TRBD1. Germline assignment: CDR1 LNHDA and CDR2 SQIVND (reference sequence). J lost 6 bases, V lost 5 bases, and 6 bases had no gene match. The length of the CDR3 is 14 residues. This CDR3 reads CASSDLQGSGELFF. CDR3 sequence (DNA): TGTGCCAGTAGTGACCTACAGGGGTCCGGGGAGCTGTTTTTT.

This clone was seen a few times. CDR3 amino acids: CASSQDTGGTSRGELFF. The CDR3 coding sequence is TGCGCCAGCAGCCAAGATACGGGAGGGACGTCGAGAGGGGAGCTGTTTTTT. The chain employs TRBV4-3 and TRBJ2-2; 8 bases line up with TRBD2. The germline V gene has CDR1 LGHNA and CDR2 YSLEER. The CDR3 runs to 17 residues. Trimming removed 0 bases from V and 8 bases from J; junction bases left unmatched: 11.

This chain uses TRBV7-9 with TRBJ2-1; D might be TRBD2 (5 bases). Trimming took 3 bases from V and 6 from J, leaving 12 bases between them. Germline V gene data show CDR1 as SEHNR and CDR2 as FQNEAQ (reference sequence). The CDR3 runs 14 residues. The CDR3 sequence is CASSLRAESNEQFF. The CDR3 DNA follows: TGTGCCAGCAGCTTGAGGGCCGAGTCCAATGAGCAGTTCTTC.

The chain joins TRBV5-1 to TRBJ2-5; D is possibly TRBD1 (6 bases). V lost 3 bases to trimming and J lost 2 bases, with 11 bases between them. Germline V gives CDR1 SGHRS, CDR2 YFSETQ. CDR3 length: 14 amino acids. The CDR3 coding sequence is TGCGCCAGCAGCTCGACAGGTGTACAAGAGACCCAGTACTTC. It is translated as CASSSTGVQETQYF.

This clone was counted between two and nine times. The CDR3 region has the DNA TGTGCCAGCAACAAAGACAGCTATGGCTACACCTTC. The encoded protein is CASNKDSYGYTF. This chain links TRBV7-9 with TRBJ1-2; D may be TRBD1 (5 bases). Looked up from germline, CDR1 is SEHNR and CDR2 is FQNEAQ (reference sequence). This CDR3 contains 12 residues. The germline V and J ends were trimmed by 7 bases and 4 bases, with 10 bases remaining between them.

The chain recombines TRBV4-3 with TRBJ2-5, with D perhaps TRBD1 or TRBD2 (6 bases each). The V and J ends lost 0 bases and 4 bases respectively, with 15 bases between them. Germline loops: CDR1 LGHNA, CDR2 YSLEER. The CDR3 is 16 residues long. CDR3 bases: TGCGCCAGCAGCCAAGAAAAGGGGGGCGGACGAGAGACCCAGTACTTC. Translating it yields CASSQEKGGGRETQYF.

J is TRBJ1-2 and V is TRBV11-1; the D gene is possibly TRBD1 (5 bases). This CDR3 is 15 amino acids long. Trimming removed 3 bases from V and 2 bases from J, with 13 bases in between. Per the germline V gene, CDR1 is SGHAT and CDR2 is FQDESV (reference sequence). CDR3 in amino acids: CASSFRAQDNYGYTF. For the CDR3, the DNA is TGTGCCAGCAGCTTCCGGGCACAGGACAACTATGGCTACACCTTC.

The rearrangement links TRBV4-2 to TRBJ2-1; D perhaps matches TRBD2 (7 bases). Germline values: CDR1 LGHNA, CDR2 YNFKEQ. This CDR3 comprises 16 residues. Trimming pared 0 bases from V and 4 bases from J, leaving 13 bases between. The CDR3 DNA is TGTGCCAGCAGCCAAGAGGACAGAGCGGGATACAATGAGCAGTTCTTC. It yields the protein CASSQEDRAGYNEQFF.

This clone has a count of ten or more. The gene calls are TRBV27 and TRBJ2-1; perhaps D is TRBD1 or TRBD2 (6 bases each). The CDR3 consists of 14 residues. In germline, CDR1 is MNHEY, CDR2 SMNVEV (reference sequence). V was shortened by 7 bases and J by 4 bases, with 14 bases between the two germline ends. The CDR3 DNA reads TGTGCCAGCACGAGGCAGGGGACTTACAATGAGCAGTTCTTC. It yields the protein CASTRQGTYNEQFF.

The chain couples TRBV2 to TRBJ2-1; 7 bases line up with TRBD2. Germline V gene data show CDR1 as SNHLY and CDR2 as FYNNEI. The V segment lost 3 bases and the J segment 4 bases; nucleotides outside the gene matches: 12. The CDR3 loop spans 17 amino acids. CDR3 sequence reads: CASSDARGGAGYNEQFF. The CDR3 nucleotides read TGTGCCAGCAGTGACGCAAGGGGAGGAGCGGGATACAATGAGCAGTTCTTC.

J is TRBJ2-2 and V is TRBV13; no definite D call. Germline CDR1 and CDR2: PRHDT and FYEKMQ (reference sequence). The V end was cut by 2 bases, the J end by 2 bases, with 18 bases between. The CDR3 sequence is 18 residues long. CDR3 in amino acids: CASSLTPFRAGNTGELFF. The CDR3 bases are TGTGCCAGCAGCTTAACCCCTTTTAGGGCAGGAAACACCGGGGAGCTGTTTTTT.

The rearrangement uses TRBV10-3 and TRBJ2-7; unclear D gene. The CDR3 contains 14 residues. The V end lost 6 bases, the J end lost 6 bases, and 18 bases lay between the germline ends. Germline lookup yields CDR1 ENHRY and CDR2 SYGVKD. CDR3 in amino acids: CAISVSKLRSEQYF. The CDR3 DNA is TGTGCCATCAGCGTCAGCAAGCTAAGGAGCGAGCAGTACTTC.

The genes are TRBV19 and TRBJ2-3, with a weak D call TRBD1 (5 bases). CDR1 LNHDA and CDR2 SQIVND come from the germline V gene (reference sequence). This CDR3 is built from 15 residues. The ends were cut back, 1 base at V and 1 base at J, with 9 bases in the middle. CDR3: CASSIGGHRTDTQYF. For the CDR3, the DNA is TGTGCCAGTAGTATAGGAGGACACCGCACAGATACGCAGTATTTT.

This sequence joins TRBV6-5 and TRBJ1-5; TRBD1 agrees at 9 bases. V lost 6 bases and J lost 5; bases outside the gene matches: 8. Germline loops: CDR1 MNHEY, CDR2 SVGAGI. This CDR3 has 15 amino acids. The CDR3 sequence is CASSRQGVGDQPQHF. The CDR3 DNA reads TGTGCCAGCAGCCGACAGGGGGTCGGAGATCAGCCCCAGCATTTT.

This chain connects TRBV28 to TRBJ1-5; TRBD1 matches 9 bases. CDR3 length equals 17 residues. Germline CDR1 and CDR2: MDHEN and SYDVKM. After removal of 5 bases from V and 0 bases from J, the junction contained 8 bases not matched to a gene. CDR3: CASSQQGASYSNQPQHF. Here the CDR3 DNA reads TGTGCCAGCAGTCAACAGGGGGCGTCCTATAGCAATCAGCCCCAGCATTTT.